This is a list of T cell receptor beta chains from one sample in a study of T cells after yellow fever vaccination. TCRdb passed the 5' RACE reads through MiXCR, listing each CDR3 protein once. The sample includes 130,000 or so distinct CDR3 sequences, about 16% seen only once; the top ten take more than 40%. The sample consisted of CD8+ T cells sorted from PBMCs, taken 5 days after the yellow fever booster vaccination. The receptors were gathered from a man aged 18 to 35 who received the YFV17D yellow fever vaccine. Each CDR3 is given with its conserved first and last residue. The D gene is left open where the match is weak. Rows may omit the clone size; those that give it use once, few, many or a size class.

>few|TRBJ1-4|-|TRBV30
CACHTGHPLEKLFF
TGTGCCTGTCATACCGGACACCCGCTGGAAAAACTGTTTTTT
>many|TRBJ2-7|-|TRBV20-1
CSAREEDEQYF
TGCAGTGCTAGAGAGGAGGACGAGCAGTACTTC
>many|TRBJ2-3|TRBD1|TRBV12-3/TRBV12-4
CASRQEEVGTASTDTQYF
TGTGCCAGCAGACAGGAAGAGGTCGGGACAGCTAGCACAGATACGCAGTATTTT
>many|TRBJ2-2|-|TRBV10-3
CAISESWQGGTGELFF
TGTGCCATCAGTGAGTCGTGGCAGGGCGGCACCGGGGAGCTGTTTTTT
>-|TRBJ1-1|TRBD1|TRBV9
CASSDLRDRGTEAFF
TGTGCCAGCAGCGACCTCCGGGACAGGGGAACTGAAGCTTTCTTT
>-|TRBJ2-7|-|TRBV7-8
CASSLVARRDGREQYF
TGTGCCAGCAGCTTAGTCGCCCGGCGGGATGGTCGCGAGCAGTACTTC
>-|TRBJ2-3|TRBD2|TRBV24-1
CATSETSVRTDTQYF
TGTGCCACTTCGGAGACTAGCGTCCGCACAGATACGCAGTATTTT
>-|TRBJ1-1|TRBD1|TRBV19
CASRQGGVNTEAFF
TGTGCCAGTAGGCAGGGGGGAGTGAACACTGAAGCTTTCTTT
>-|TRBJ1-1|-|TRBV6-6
CATLGFGGYTEAFF
TGTGCCACCTTGGGGTTTGGCGGATACACTGAAGCTTTCTTT
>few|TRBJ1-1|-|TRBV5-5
CASSFPLTEAFF
TGTGCCAGCAGCTTCCCACTTACTGAAGCTTTCTTT
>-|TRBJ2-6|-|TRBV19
CASSPFPSGANVLTF
TGTGCCAGTAGCCCCTTCCCTTCTGGGGCCAACGTCCTGACTTTC
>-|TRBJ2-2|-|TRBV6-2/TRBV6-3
CASSQGFTGELFF
TGTGCCAGCAGTCAGGGGTTCACCGGGGAGCTGTTTTTT
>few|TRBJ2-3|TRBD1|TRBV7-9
CASSSQYDRDRGVDTQYF
TGTGCCAGCAGCTCTCAGTATGACCGGGACAGGGGAGTGGATACGCAGTATTTT
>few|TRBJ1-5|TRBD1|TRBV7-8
CASSPGQVGQPQHF
TGTGCCAGCAGCCCAGGACAGGTTGGGCAGCCCCAGCATTTT
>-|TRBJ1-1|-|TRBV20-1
CSEREGVMAFF
TGCAGTGAAAGGGAAGGGGTTATGGCTTTCTTT
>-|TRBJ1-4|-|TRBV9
CASSDNLRAAVGNEKLFF
TGTGCCAGCAGCGACAACCTCCGGGCCGCCGTGGGGAATGAAAAACTGTTTTTT
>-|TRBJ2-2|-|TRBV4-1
CASSQDRSGVGELFF
TGCGCCAGCAGCCAAGATCGGTCGGGGGTCGGGGAGCTGTTTTTT
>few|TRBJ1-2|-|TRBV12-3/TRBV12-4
CASRLTGPRPTYGYTF
TGTGCCAGCAGGCTCACCGGACCCCGCCCGACGTATGGCTACACCTTC
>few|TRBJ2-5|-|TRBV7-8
CASGSPGFQETQYF
TGTGCCAGCGGATCGCCGGGGTTCCAAGAGACCCAGTACTTC
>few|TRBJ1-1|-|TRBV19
CASNQGRGPEAFF
TGTGCCAGTAATCAGGGGCGGGGCCCTGAAGCTTTCTTT
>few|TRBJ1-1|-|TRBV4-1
CASSQALERANTEAFF
TGCGCCAGCAGCCAAGCGTTAGAGAGGGCGAACACTGAAGCTTTCTTT
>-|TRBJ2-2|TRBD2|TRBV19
CASSMIAGGPGTGELFF
TGTGCCAGTAGTATGATAGCGGGGGGGCCGGGCACCGGGGAGCTGTTTTTT
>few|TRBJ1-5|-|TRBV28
CASNLGGGYSNQPQHF
TGTGCCAGCAACCTGGGGGGGGGCTATAGCAATCAGCCCCAGCATTTT
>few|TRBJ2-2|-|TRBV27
CASSATPSNTGELFF
TGTGCCAGCAGCGCTACTCCCTCGAACACCGGGGAGCTGTTTTTT
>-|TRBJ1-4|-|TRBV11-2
CASSLAGGGATNEKLFF
TGTGCCAGCAGCTTAGCTGGAGGGGGAGCAACTAATGAAAAACTGTTTTTT
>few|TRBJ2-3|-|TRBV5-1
CASSPRTRALEADTQYF
TGCGCCAGCAGCCCCCGTACTAGGGCGTTGGAAGCAGATACGCAGTATTTT